This TCR beta chain is drawn from a study of response to subunit inactivated influenza vaccine. TCRdb re-called the RT-PCR reads with MiXCR, one entry per CDR3 protein. The sample carries approximately 520,000 distinct CDR3 sequences, around 25% recorded once. The germline CDR1 and CDR2 sequences are DFQATT and SNEGSKA (reference sequence). This CDR3 region has 12 residues. The germline V and J ends were trimmed by 5 bases and 2 bases, with 9 bases remaining between them. Sequencing used CD4+ T cells sorted from PBMCs, obtained roughly 5 days after vaccination. The gene calls are TRBV20-1 and TRBJ2-5; maybe TRBD2 (5 bases). This sequence originates from a man aged 50-60 years who received an inactivated influenza vaccine. The CDR3, as DNA: TGCAGTGCTCGGACTGCGCAAGAGACCCAGTACTTC. As protein: CSARTAQETQYF.